Listed below are T cell receptor beta chains from one sample, sequenced in a study of T cell responses to AZD1222 COVID-19 vaccine. The repertoire was sequenced with immunoSEQ multiplex PCR; TCRdb's copy has only in-frame clones and lacks some. The sample records 75,000 to 100,000 clones, around 94% being singletons. This specimen was peripheral blood, taken on day 0 of AZD1222 vaccination. The receptors stem from an adult in good health. CDR3s include the opening cysteine and the closing phenylalanine or tryptophan. The D gene is left open where the match is weak. Clone size is not always given. Where it is, it says once, few, many or a class for expanded clones.

clone size,V gene,D gene,J gene,CDR3 DNA,CDR3 protein
once,TRBV14,.,TRBJ1-1,TGTGCCAGCAGCCAAGAACTGAACACTGAAGCTTTCTTT,CASSQELNTEAFF
.,TRBV2,TRBD1,TRBJ1-2,TGTGCCAGCAGTGAAGCCCGACAGGGCTATGGCTACACCTTC,CASSEARQGYGYTF
once,TRBV4-1,TRBD1,TRBJ2-2,TGCGCCAGCAGCCCCGGACAGGGGAGGTTCGGGGAGCTGTTTTTT,CASSPGQGRFGELFF
.,TRBV19,.,TRBJ1-4,TGTGCCAGTAGTCTGAGAGGTGCAACTAATGAAAAACTGTTTTTT,CASSLRGATNEKLFF
.,TRBV10-2,.,TRBJ1-1,TGCGCCAGCAAAGCGGCGGTGAACACTGAAGCTTTCTTT,CASKAAVNTEAFF
.,TRBV6-2/TRBV6-3,TRBD1,TRBJ1-2,TGTGCCAGCAGCGCCGGGACAGGGCGACCTAACTATGGCTACACCTTC,CASSAGTGRPNYGYTF
.,TRBV25-1,TRBD2,TRBJ2-5,TGTGCCAGCTCCACTAGCGGGAGTCTGGAGACCCAGTACTTC,CASSTSGSLETQYF
.,TRBV11-2,.,TRBJ1-1,TGTGCCAGCAGCGCCGGATCCGGTGGGATGGGTATGAACACTGAAGCTTTCTTT,CASSAGSGGMGMNTEAFF
.,TRBV19,.,TRBJ1-5,TGTGCCAGTAGTATATTACTAGGGCAGCCCCAGCATTTT,CASSILLGQPQHF
.,TRBV7-9,TRBD1,TRBJ1-5,TGTGCCAGCAGCTTAGGGGGGACAGGGGGTCAGCCCCAGCATTTT,CASSLGGTGGQPQHF
.,TRBV30,.,TRBJ1-2,TGTGCCTGGAGTGTATACAGGGTTGACTATGGCTACACCTTC,CAWSVYRVDYGYTF
.,TRBV12-3/TRBV12-4,.,TRBJ1-2,TGTGCCAGCAGTAATCGGTTTTATGGCTACACCTTC,CASSNRFYGYTF
.,TRBV3-1/TRBV3-2,.,TRBJ1-1,TGTGCCAGCAGCCACTTCGGGGAAGCTGAAGCTTTCTTT,CASSHFGEAEAFF
.,TRBV5-1,.,TRBJ1-1,TGCGCCAGCAGCTTGGAGGGCAGCACTGAAGCTTTCTTT,CASSLEGSTEAFF
once,TRBV20-1,.,TRBJ1-1,TGCAGTGCTAGGCAGAACACTGAAGCTTTCTTT,CSARQNTEAFF
.,TRBV19,.,TRBJ2-2,TGTGCCAGTAGTATGAATGGGGACACCGGGGAGCTGTTTTTT,CASSMNGDTGELFF
.,TRBV2,.,TRBJ2-1,TGTGCCAGCAGTGAAACGGAGACAGGGACTTACAATGAGCAGTTCTTC,CASSETETGTYNEQFF
.,TRBV19,.,TRBJ1-5,TGTGCCACGACGGGGTACAATCAGCCCCAGCATTTT,CATTGYNQPQHF
.,TRBV6-5,TRBD1,TRBJ1-2,TGTGCCAGCAGCCATGACAGGGGAGGCTATGGCTACACCTTC,CASSHDRGGYGYTF
.,TRBV2,.,TRBJ1-6,TGTGCCAGCCGAGAACCAGGGTCTGACCCCTTCTCCTATAATTCACCCCTCCACTTT,CASREPGSDPFSYNSPLHF
.,TRBV18,.,TRBJ1-2,TGTGCCAGCTCACCAGGAGCGGGGGAATGGGGCTACACCTTC,CASSPGAGEWGYTF
.,TRBV4-3,.,TRBJ1-4,TGCGCCAGCAGCCAAGATTTAGTGAAACCCTGGAGGGAAAAACTGTTTTTT,CASSQDLVKPWREKLFF
.,TRBV28,.,TRBJ1-1,TGTGCCAGCAGTTTATCTGTATTGGGCACTGAAGCTTTCTTT,CASSLSVLGTEAFF
.,TRBV28,.,TRBJ1-3,TGTGCCAGCAGTCAGGGGACCGGGTATGCCACCATATATTTT,CASSQGTGYATIYF
.,TRBV28,.,TRBJ1-2,TGTGCCAGCAGAACGGAGGGCAACTATGGCTACACCTTC,CASRTEGNYGYTF
.,TRBV27,.,TRBJ2-7,TGTGCCAGCACTACGTGGGGGGCGGGGTTAGAAGAGCAGTACTTC,CASTTWGAGLEEQYF
few,TRBV19,.,TRBJ2-3,TGTGCCAGTAATGAGGGTTGGGAGGATACGCAGTATTTT,CASNEGWEDTQYF